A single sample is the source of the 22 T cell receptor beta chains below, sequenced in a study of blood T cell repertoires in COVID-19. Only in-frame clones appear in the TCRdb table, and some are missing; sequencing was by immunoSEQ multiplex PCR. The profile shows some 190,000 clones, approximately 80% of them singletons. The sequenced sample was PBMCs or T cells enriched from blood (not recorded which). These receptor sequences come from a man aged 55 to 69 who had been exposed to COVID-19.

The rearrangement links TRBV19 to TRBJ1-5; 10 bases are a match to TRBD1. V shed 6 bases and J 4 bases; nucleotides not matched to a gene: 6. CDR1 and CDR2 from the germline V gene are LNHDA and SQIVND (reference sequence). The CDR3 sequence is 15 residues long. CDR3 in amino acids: CASRFRDRGNQPQHF. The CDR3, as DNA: TGTGCCAGTAGATTCCGGGACAGGGGTAATCAGCCCCAGCATTTT. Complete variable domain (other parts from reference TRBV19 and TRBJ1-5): DGGITQSPKYLFRKEGQNVTLSCEQNLNHDAMYWYRQDPGQGLRLIYYSQIVNDFQKGDIAEGYSVSREKKESFPLTVTSAQKNPTAFYLCASRFRDRGNQPQHFGDGTRLSIL.

DNA of the CDR3: TGTGCCAGCAGTGAAACAGGGGGCAATGGCTACACCTTC. Translating gives CASSETGGNGYTF. V and J are TRBV6-1 and TRBJ1-2, with TRBD1 matching over 9 bases. The CDR3 is 13 amino acids. V lost 2 bases and J lost 6; bases outside the gene matches: 1. Germline CDR1 and CDR2: MNHNS and SASEGT.

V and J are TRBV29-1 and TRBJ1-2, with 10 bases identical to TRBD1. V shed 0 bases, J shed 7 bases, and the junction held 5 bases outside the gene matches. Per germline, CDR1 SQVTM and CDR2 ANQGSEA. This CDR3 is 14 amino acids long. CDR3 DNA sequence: TGCAGCGTTGAAGAAGGGACAGGGGATTCTGGCTACACCTTC. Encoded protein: CSVEEGTGDSGYTF.

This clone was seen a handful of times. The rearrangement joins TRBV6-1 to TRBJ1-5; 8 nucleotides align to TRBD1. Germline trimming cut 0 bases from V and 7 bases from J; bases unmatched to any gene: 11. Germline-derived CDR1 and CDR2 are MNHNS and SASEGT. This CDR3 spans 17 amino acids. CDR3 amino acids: CASSEAPGTGYGQPQHF. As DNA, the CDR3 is TGTGCCAGCAGTGAAGCCCCCGGGACAGGCTACGGGCAGCCCCAGCATTTT.

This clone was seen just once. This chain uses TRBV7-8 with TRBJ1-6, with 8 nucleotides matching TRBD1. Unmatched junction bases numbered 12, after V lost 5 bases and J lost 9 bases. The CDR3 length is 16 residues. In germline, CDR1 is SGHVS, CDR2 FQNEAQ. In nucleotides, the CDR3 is TGTGCCAGCAGCCAAGGCGGACAGGGAAGTAGTTCACCCCTCCACTTT. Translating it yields CASSQGGQGSSSPLHF.

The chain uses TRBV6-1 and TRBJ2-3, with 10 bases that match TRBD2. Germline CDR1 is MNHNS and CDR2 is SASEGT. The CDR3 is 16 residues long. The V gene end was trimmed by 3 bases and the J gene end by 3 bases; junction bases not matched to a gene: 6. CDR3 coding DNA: TGTGCCAGCAGTGAGCTAGCGGGAGTTCGTACAGATACGCAGTATTTT. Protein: CASSELAGVRTDTQYF.

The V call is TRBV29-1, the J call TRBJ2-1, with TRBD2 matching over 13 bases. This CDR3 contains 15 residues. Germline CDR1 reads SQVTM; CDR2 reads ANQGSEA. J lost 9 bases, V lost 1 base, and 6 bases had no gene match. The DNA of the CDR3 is TGCAGCGTTGAAGGAACTAGCGGGAGGGCTGGTGAGCAGTTCTTC. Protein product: CSVEGTSGRAGEQFF.

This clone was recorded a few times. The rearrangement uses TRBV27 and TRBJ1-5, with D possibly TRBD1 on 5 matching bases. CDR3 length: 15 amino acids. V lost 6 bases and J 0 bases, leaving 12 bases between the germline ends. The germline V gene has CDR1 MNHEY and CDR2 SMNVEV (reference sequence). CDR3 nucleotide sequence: TGTGCCAGCAGCAACGCAGGGATTAGCAATCAGCCCCAGCATTTT. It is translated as CASSNAGISNQPQHF.

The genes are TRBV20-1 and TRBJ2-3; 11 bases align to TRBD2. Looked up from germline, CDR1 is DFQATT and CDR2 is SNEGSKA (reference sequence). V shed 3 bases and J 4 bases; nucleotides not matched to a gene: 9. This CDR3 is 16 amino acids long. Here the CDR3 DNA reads TGCAGTGCTAGTAGCTCAACTAGCGGGAGTTCAGATACGCAGTATTTT. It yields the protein CSASSSTSGSSDTQYF.

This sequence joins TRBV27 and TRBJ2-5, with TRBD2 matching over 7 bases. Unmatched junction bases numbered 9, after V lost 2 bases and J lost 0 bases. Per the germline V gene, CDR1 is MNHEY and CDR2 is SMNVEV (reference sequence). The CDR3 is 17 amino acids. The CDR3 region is CASSLMGRGSNQETQYF. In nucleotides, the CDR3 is TGTGCCAGCAGTTTAATGGGGCGGGGGTCGAACCAAGAGACCCAGTACTTC.

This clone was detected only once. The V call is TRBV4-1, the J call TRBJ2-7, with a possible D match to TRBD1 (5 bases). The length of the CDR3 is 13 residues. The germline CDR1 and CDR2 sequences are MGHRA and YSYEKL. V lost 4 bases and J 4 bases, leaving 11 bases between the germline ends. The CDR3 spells CASSPETVYEQYF. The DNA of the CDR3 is TGCGCCAGCAGCCCCGAGACAGTTTACGAGCAGTACTTC.

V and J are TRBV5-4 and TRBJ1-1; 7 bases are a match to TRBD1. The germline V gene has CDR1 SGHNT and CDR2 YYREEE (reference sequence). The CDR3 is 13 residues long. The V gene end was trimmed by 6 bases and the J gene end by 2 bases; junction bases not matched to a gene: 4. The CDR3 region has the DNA TGTGCCAGCAACGCAGGGGGTAACACTGAAGCTTTCTTT. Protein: CASNAGGNTEAFF. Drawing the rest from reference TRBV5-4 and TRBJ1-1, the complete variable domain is ETGVTQSPTHLIKTRGQQVTLRCSSQSGHNTVSWYQQALGQGPQFIFQYYREEENGRGNFPPRFSGLQFPNYSSELNVNALELDDSALYLCASNAGGNTEAFFGQGTRLTVV.

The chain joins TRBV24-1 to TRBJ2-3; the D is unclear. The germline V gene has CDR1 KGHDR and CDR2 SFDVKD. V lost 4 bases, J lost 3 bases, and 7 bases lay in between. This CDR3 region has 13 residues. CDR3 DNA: TGTGCCACCAGTGACGGAGTGACAGATACGCAGTATTTT. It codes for CATSDGVTDTQYF.

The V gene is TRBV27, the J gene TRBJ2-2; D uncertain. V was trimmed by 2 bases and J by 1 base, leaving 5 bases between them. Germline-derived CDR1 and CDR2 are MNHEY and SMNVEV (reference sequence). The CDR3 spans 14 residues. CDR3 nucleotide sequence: TGTGCCAGCAGTTTACCCCGGAACACCGGGGAGCTGTTTTTT. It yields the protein CASSLPRNTGELFF.

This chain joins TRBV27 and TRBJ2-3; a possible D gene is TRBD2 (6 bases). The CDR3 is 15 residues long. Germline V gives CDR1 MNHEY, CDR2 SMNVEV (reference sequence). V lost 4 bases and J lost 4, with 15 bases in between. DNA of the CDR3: TGTGCCAGCAGTTCCTCCAGGAGGGCCCCAGATACGCAGTATTTT. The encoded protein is CASSSSRRAPDTQYF.

The CDR3 protein is CSAAGQNTEAFF. In nucleotides, the CDR3 is TGCAGCGCAGCGGGCCAGAACACTGAAGCTTTCTTT. This sequence joins TRBV29-1 and TRBJ1-1; no clear D gene. CDR3 length: 12 amino acids. Trimming pared 7 bases from V and 1 base from J, leaving 10 bases between. CDR1 is SQVTM and CDR2 is ANQGSEA in the germline V gene.

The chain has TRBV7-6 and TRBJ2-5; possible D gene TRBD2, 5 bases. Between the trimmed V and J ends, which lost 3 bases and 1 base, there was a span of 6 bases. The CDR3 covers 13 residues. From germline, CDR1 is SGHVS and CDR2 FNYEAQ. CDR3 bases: TGTGCCAGCAGCTTTCGGGGCCAAGAGACCCAGTACTTC. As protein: CASSFRGQETQYF.

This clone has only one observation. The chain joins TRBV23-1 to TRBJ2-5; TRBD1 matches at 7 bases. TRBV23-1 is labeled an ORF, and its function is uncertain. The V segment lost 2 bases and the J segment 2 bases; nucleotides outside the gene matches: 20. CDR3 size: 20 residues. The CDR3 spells CASSQGNTLTPDRPQETQYF. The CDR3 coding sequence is TGCGCCAGCAGTCAAGGCAATACCCTGACCCCGGACAGGCCGCAAGAGACCCAGTACTTC.

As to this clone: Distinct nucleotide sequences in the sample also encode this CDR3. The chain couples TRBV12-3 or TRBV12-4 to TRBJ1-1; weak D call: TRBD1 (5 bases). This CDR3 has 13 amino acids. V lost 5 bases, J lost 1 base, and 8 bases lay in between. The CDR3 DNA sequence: TGTGCCAGCAGTCTCGGACAGAACACTGAAGCTTTCTTT. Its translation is CASSLGQNTEAFF.

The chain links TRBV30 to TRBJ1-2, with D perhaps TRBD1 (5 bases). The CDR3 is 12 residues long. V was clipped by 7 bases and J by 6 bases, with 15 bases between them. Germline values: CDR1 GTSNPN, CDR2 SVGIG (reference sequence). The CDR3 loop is CASLAGVNGYTF. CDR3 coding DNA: TGTGCCTCTTTGGCGGGGGTTAATGGCTACACCTTC.

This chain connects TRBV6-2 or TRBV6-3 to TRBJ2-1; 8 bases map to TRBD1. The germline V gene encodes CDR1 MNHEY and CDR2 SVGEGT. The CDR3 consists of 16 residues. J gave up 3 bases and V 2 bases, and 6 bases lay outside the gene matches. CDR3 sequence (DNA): TGTGCCAGCAGTTACAAGGGGGGACAGGTCTACAATGAGCAGTTCTTC. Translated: CASSYKGGQVYNEQFF.

The CDR3 DNA sequence: TGTGCCAGCAGCTTAGAGGTCTCGGGGCTAGCGGGAACCTACGAGCAGTACTTC. Residues: CASSLEVSGLAGTYEQYF. The chain links TRBV7-2 to TRBJ2-7, with 9 bases aligning to TRBD2. The junction had 12 bases not matched to a gene; V was cut back by 1 base and J by 2 bases. Germline-derived CDR1 and CDR2 are SGHTA and FQGNSA. This CDR3 contains 18 residues.